The 8 T cell receptor beta chains below come from one sample, sequenced in a study of metastatic and nonmetastatic thyroid tumors. The entire patient cohort was treatment-naive prior to thyroid surgery. TCRdb reprocessed the PCR reads using MiXCR. This table holds some 20,000 clones, just over 35% found once. Sequenced sample: tumor tissue. These receptors were obtained from a female donor with papillary thyroid cancer or a benign thyroid nodule (not recorded which). Some clones in this sample may be carry-over from other donors' samples.

CDR3 in DNA: TGTGCCAGCGAGGGGGCACCGGGGGCTGAAAAACTGTTTTTT. It translates to CASEGAPGAEKLFF. The chain links TRBV6-2 or TRBV6-3 to TRBJ1-4; TRBD1 matches at 7 bases. The V and J ends lost 8 bases and 7 bases, in that order; junction bases with no gene match: 10. This CDR3 is 14 amino acids long. Germline assignment: CDR1 MNHEY and CDR2 SVGEGT.

This clone was counted only a few times. The rearrangement joins TRBV28 to TRBJ1-3; D gene unclear. Germline loops: CDR1 MDHEN, CDR2 SYDVKM. V lost 3 bases and J lost 4, with 4 bases in between. This CDR3 is 12 amino acids long. DNA of the CDR3: TGTGCCAGCAGTTTTAGGGGAAACACCATATATTTT. It encodes CASSFRGNTIYF. Full variable domain (remainder filled in from reference TRBV28 and TRBJ1-3): DVKVTQSSRYLVKRTGEKVFLECVQDMDHENMFWYRQDPGLGLRLIYFSYDVKMKEKGDIPEGYSVSREKKERFSLILESASTNQTSMYLCASSFRGNTIYFGEGSWLTVV.

The table lists this clone with a few counts. This chain links TRBV6-2 or TRBV6-3 with TRBJ1-1; D is perhaps TRBD1 (5 bases). The CDR3 covers 13 residues. With 0 bases removed from V and 8 bases from J, the gap between germline ends came to 10 bases. The germline V gene encodes CDR1 MNHEY and CDR2 SVGEGT. The CDR3 spells CASSYSRATEAFF. The DNA for the CDR3 is TGTGCCAGCAGTTACTCCAGGGCTACAGAAGCTTTCTTT.

This clone was counted only a few times. The chain carries TRBV11-2 and TRBJ2-2; D not certain. V lost 1 base to trimming and J lost 8 bases, with 11 bases between them. Germline loops: CDR1 SGHAT, CDR2 FQNNGV. The CDR3 length is 14 residues. The CDR3 protein is CASSLGAVLGELFF. The CDR3 DNA follows: TGTGCCAGCAGCTTAGGGGCAGTGCTAGGGGAGCTGTTTTTT.

The chain combines TRBV11-1 with TRBJ2-3; TRBD2 matches at 9 bases. This CDR3 is built from 15 residues. With 5 bases clipped from V and 0 bases from J, the junction kept 3 bases outside the gene matches. Per the germline V gene, CDR1 is SGHAT and CDR2 is FQDESV (reference sequence). This CDR3 is CASSPTSGSTDTQYF. As DNA, the CDR3 is TGTGCCAGCAGCCCCACTAGCGGGAGCACAGATACGCAGTATTTT.

This clone appeared a few times. V is TRBV10-3 and J is TRBJ1-2, with TRBD1 as a possible D gene (6 bases). V lost 2 bases, J lost 7 bases, and 8 bases lay in between. The CDR3 is 12 residues long. Germline CDR1 reads ENHRY; CDR2 reads SYGVKD. Here the CDR3 DNA reads TGTGCCATCAGTGAGGGGGGGGCTGGCTACACCTTC. Amino acid sequence: CAISEGGAGYTF.

This clone was found a few times. The chain carries TRBV12-3 or TRBV12-4 and TRBJ2-2, with TRBD2 matching over 8 bases. J was trimmed by 1 base and V by 7 bases; bases with no gene match: 8. The CDR3 length is 16 residues. As DNA, the CDR3 is TGTGCCAGCAACCCCCTAGCGGGTAGGAACACCGGGGAGCTGTTTTTT. Translating gives CASNPLAGRNTGELFF.

This rearrangement joins TRBV30 to TRBJ2-7, with D tentatively TRBD1 (6 bases). The germline CDR1 and CDR2 sequences are GTSNPN and SVGIG (reference sequence). Trimming left V 4 bases short and J 2 bases short, with 12 bases between. This CDR3 region has 13 residues. The chain's CDR3 is CAWTSGQTYEQYF. The CDR3, as DNA: TGTGCCTGGACAAGCGGACAGACCTACGAGCAGTACTTC.